This is a list of T cell receptor beta chains from one sample in a study of T-cell memory formation after mild COVID-19. TCRdb passed the 5' RACE reads through MiXCR, listing each CDR3 protein once. The table has hundreds of thousands of distinct CDR3 sequences, around 14% seen once; the top ten hold 22%. Source material: PBMCs or a T cell subset sorted from them (not recorded which). All receptors derive from a man between 18 and 29 years old who had mild COVID-19 (a few samples of this study predate the infection). Cell type and time point are not known. The CDR3 runs from the conserved cysteine through the conserved F or W. A D gene is named only where the DNA matches it firmly. Clone size, where shown, is once, few, many, or a class for clones that have expanded.

j_call | v_call | d_call | clone_size | cdr3_nt | cdr3_aa
TRBJ2-1 | TRBV15 | TRBD2 | few | TGTGCCACCAGCATTGGGGGCGGCGGGGGGAACAATGAGCAGTTCTTC | CATSIGGGGGNNEQFF
TRBJ2-1 | TRBV4-1 | - | few | TGCGCCAGCAGCCATGGGGGTAGCTCCTACAATGAGCAGTTCTTC | CASSHGGSSYNEQFF
TRBJ2-3 | TRBV10-3 | - | few | TGTGCCATTACACAGGGAGATACGCAGTATTTT | CAITQGDTQYF
TRBJ1-5 | TRBV28 | - | few | TGTGCCAGCGAACAGAACTATCAGCCCCAGCATTTT | CASEQNYQPQHF
TRBJ2-7 | TRBV6-5 | - | - | TGTGCCAGCATGGAGCAGGCCTCCTACGAGCAGTACTTC | CASMEQASYEQYF
TRBJ2-1 | TRBV12-3/TRBV12-4 | - | many | TGTGCCAGCAGTTCTATTGAGTCCTACAATGAGCAGTTCTTC | CASSSIESYNEQFF
TRBJ2-3 | TRBV7-2 | - | few | TGTGCCAGCAGCTGGTTCACAGATACGCAGTATTTT | CASSWFTDTQYF
TRBJ2-3 | TRBV20-1 | - | - | TGCAGTGCGCCGGACGGACGGGGGTCAACAGATACGCAGTATTTT | CSAPDGRGSTDTQYF
TRBJ2-1 | TRBV12-3/TRBV12-4 | TRBD2 | - | TGTGCCAGCAGTTTAGCGCCGGGACTAGCCCGGCGCTACAATGAGCAGTTCTTC | CASSLAPGLARRYNEQFF
TRBJ2-1 | TRBV6-2/TRBV6-3 | - | - | TGTGCCAGCAGTTCCGAGGGTGAGCAGTTCTTC | CASSSEGEQFF
TRBJ2-1 | TRBV10-3 | TRBD2 | - | TGTGCCATCAGTGACTCGGGACTAGCGGGGGGAAATGAGCAGTTCTTC | CAISDSGLAGGNEQFF
TRBJ2-5 | TRBV3-1 | - | many | TGTGCCAGCAGCCGGACGAGGACCCAGTACTTC | CASSRTRTQYF
TRBJ2-3 | TRBV4-3 | - | few | TGCGCCAGCAGCCTCTTGGGGTCCGTGGATACGCAGTATTTT | CASSLLGSVDTQYF
TRBJ2-7 | TRBV11-2 | TRBD1 | - | TGTGCCAGCAGCTCCCTCACAGGGGTCTACGAGCAGTACTTC | CASSSLTGVYEQYF
TRBJ1-6 | TRBV2 | - | - | TGTGCCACCGTCGGAATAGACGCTAATTCACCCCTCCACTTT | CATVGIDANSPLHF
TRBJ2-5 | TRBV2 | - | few | TGTGCCAGCAGTGGGGACATCGAAATGGGGACCCAGTACTTC | CASSGDIEMGTQYF
TRBJ1-1 | TRBV25-1 | - | - | TGTGCCAGCAGTGATAGAATGGGACAACCGAACACTGAAGCTTTCTTT | CASSDRMGQPNTEAFF
TRBJ2-1 | TRBV13 | TRBD2 | many | TGTGCCAGCAGCGGGGGGACTAGTTGGTTCTTC | CASSGGTSWFF
TRBJ1-1 | TRBV7-9 | TRBD1 | - | TGTGCCAGCAGCCCCACAGGGGATGACACTGAAGCTTTCTTT | CASSPTGDDTEAFF
TRBJ2-5 | TRBV6-6 | - | few | TGTGCCAGCAGCCCCCTGGGGCCCCGGGGTCCAGAGACCCAGTACTTC | CASSPLGPRGPETQYF
TRBJ2-3 | TRBV5-1 | TRBD1 | few | TGCGCCAGCAGCTCCCCGGGACAGGACACAGATACGCAGTATTTT | CASSSPGQDTDTQYF
TRBJ1-5 | TRBV18 | - | - | TGTGCCAGCTCATTGCAGGCTGATAGCAATCAGCCCCAGCATTTT | CASSLQADSNQPQHF
TRBJ1-2 | TRBV18 | TRBD1 | few | TGTGCCAGCTCACCCGACAGGGCGGAAGGCTACACCTTC | CASSPDRAEGYTF
TRBJ1-2 | TRBV18 | - | - | TGTGCCAGCTCACCGCCCAATGAGGATGGCTACACCTTC | CASSPPNEDGYTF
TRBJ2-2 | TRBV28 | TRBD1 | few | TGTGCCAGCAGTTTCACCACCCCAGGCCCGGGACAGGGGTTCGTTGGCGGGGAGCTGTTTTTT | CASSFTTPGPGQGFVGGELFF
TRBJ1-4 | TRBV11-1 | - | - | TGTGCCAGCAGTTCGGGAGGTGAGATCGGGGCTAATGAAAAACTGTTTTTT | CASSSGGEIGANEKLFF
TRBJ2-1 | TRBV7-2 | - | few | TGTGCCAGCAGCTCCCCCGACAGAGGGCCGCACAATGAGCAGTTCTTC | CASSSPDRGPHNEQFF
TRBJ2-2 | TRBV24-1 | TRBD1 | many | TGTGCCACCAGTGATCTACAGGGGGCGCGCACCGGGGAGCTGTTTTTT | CATSDLQGARTGELFF
TRBJ1-4 | TRBV6-5 | - | few | TGTGCCAGCAGTACAGGGTTGAGGGAAAAACTGTTTTTT | CASSTGLREKLFF
TRBJ2-7 | TRBV6-5 | - | few | TGTGCCAGCAGCAGGTTTGGGGGGCACGAGCAGTACTTC | CASSRFGGHEQYF
TRBJ2-3 | TRBV7-8 | - | - | TGTGCCAGCAGCTTTGAAGGACTCGGCGAGTATACGCAGTATTTT | CASSFEGLGEYTQYF
TRBJ1-6 | TRBV24-1 | TRBD1 | many | TGTGCCGGATCCCGGGACAGCCGCTATAATTCACCCCTCCACTTT | CAGSRDSRYNSPLHF
TRBJ1-2 | TRBV6-6 | - | few | TGTGCCAGCATTTCAGGACTCTCCTATGGCTACACCTTC | CASISGLSYGYTF
TRBJ2-4 | TRBV7-2 | - | many | TGTGCCAGCAGCTTAGAGGCAGTGGACATTCAGTACTTC | CASSLEAVDIQYF
TRBJ1-1 | TRBV3-1 | - | few | TGTGCCAGCAGGGACGAGATGAACACTGAAGCTTTCTTT | CASRDEMNTEAFF
TRBJ1-4 | TRBV5-1 | - | few | TGCGCCAGCAGCTTAGGGACGGCGGAAAAACTGTTTTTT | CASSLGTAEKLFF
TRBJ2-7 | TRBV7-2 | - | few | TGTGCCAGCAGCTCCTCCGAGCTTGGGCTCGAGCAGTACTTC | CASSSSELGLEQYF
TRBJ2-1 | TRBV6-5 | - | few | TGTGCCAGCAGTGCCTACGGGGCTTACAATGAGCAGTTCTTC | CASSAYGAYNEQFF
TRBJ1-2 | TRBV12-3/TRBV12-4 | - | few | TGTGCCAGCAGTTTAGGACAGTCTGACTATGGCTACACCTTC | CASSLGQSDYGYTF
TRBJ2-5 | TRBV18 | - | many | TGTGCCAGCTCGTCGTACGGTCACCAAGAGACCCAGTACTTC | CASSSYGHQETQYF
TRBJ2-2 | TRBV4-1 | - | few | TGCGCCAGCAGCCCAGGCCAGGGTCCGAACACCGGGGAGCTGTTTTTT | CASSPGQGPNTGELFF
TRBJ2-2 | TRBV7-9 | - | - | TGTGCCAGCAGCTTAGCCCAGAGGCGTAACACCGGGGAGCTGTTTTTT | CASSLAQRRNTGELFF
TRBJ1-2 | TRBV29-1 | TRBD1 | few | TGCAGCGTCGAAACAGGGGTATATGGCTACACCTTC | CSVETGVYGYTF
TRBJ2-7 | TRBV5-1 | - | - | TGCGCCAGCACCGCGGACGGATCCTACGAGCAGTACTTC | CASTADGSYEQYF
TRBJ1-1 | TRBV12-3/TRBV12-4 | TRBD1 | few | TGTGCCAGCAGTTTTCCCGGTTCCATGACAGGGGCCACTGAAGCTTTCTTT | CASSFPGSMTGATEAFF
TRBJ2-5 | TRBV24-1 | - | - | TGTGCCACCAGTGATACCCTGGAGACCCAGTACTTC | CATSDTLETQYF
TRBJ1-1 | TRBV18 | - | - | TGTGCCAGCTCACCTATTCAAGGAACTGAAGCTTTCTTT | CASSPIQGTEAFF
TRBJ2-1 | TRBV12-3/TRBV12-4 | TRBD2 | few | TGTGCCAGCAGGCTACTAGCGGGGTCCTACAATGAGCAGTTCTTC | CASRLLAGSYNEQFF
TRBJ2-3 | TRBV9 | - | - | TGTGCCAGCAGCGTAGCTACCCCCGCTGATACGCAGTATTTT | CASSVATPADTQYF
TRBJ1-4 | TRBV18 | TRBD1 | few | TGTGCCAGCTCACCGCAGGGACAGGACAATGAAAAACTGTTTTTT | CASSPQGQDNEKLFF
TRBJ1-3 | TRBV7-2 | - | - | TGTGCCAGCAGCGCCGCAGGTACCTCTGGAAACACCATATATTTT | CASSAAGTSGNTIYF
TRBJ1-3 | TRBV6-2/TRBV6-3 | - | - | TGTGCCAGCAGAGGAACTGGAAACACCATATATTTT | CASRGTGNTIYF
TRBJ2-3 | TRBV12-3/TRBV12-4 | TRBD2 | few | TGTGCCAGCAGTCCGGGACTAGCGGAACCACCGCAGTATTTT | CASSPGLAEPPQYF